This T cell receptor beta chain was documented in a study of control samples from healthy donors and cancer patients (dated by TCRdb to 2018 to 2020). Including the terminal cysteine and phenylalanine, the CDR3 comprises 14 residues. The kept DNA is CDR3 alone, 42 bases in frame from the first base. The germline V gene (reference sequence) supplies CDR1 MNHEY and CDR2 SMNVEV. V loses 5 bases, J loses 0 bases, and the germline ends lie 9 bases apart. To prepare the library, the immunoSEQ multiplex PCR assay was applied. What TCRdb holds here is the immuneACCESS table cut down to in-frame rearrangements. Part of the clones is not present; checked against another copy, under half of the missing clones reflect an unresolved V gene, and the others are unexplained. The sample table shows some 120,000 clones, and 70% to 90% are seen once. Around 3% of the sample rests with the top ten. On this clone: No antigen is known for it. Base qualities are not at hand, and no much larger clone is one base apart.

This chain joins TRBV27 to TRBJ2-3; no D gene call is confident. The sample was blood. The receptor's source is a man between 60 and 75 years old in good health. The nucleotides are TGTGCCAGCAGTAATGTCCTAAGCACAGATACGCAGTATTTT. The translation is CASSNVLSTDTQYF.